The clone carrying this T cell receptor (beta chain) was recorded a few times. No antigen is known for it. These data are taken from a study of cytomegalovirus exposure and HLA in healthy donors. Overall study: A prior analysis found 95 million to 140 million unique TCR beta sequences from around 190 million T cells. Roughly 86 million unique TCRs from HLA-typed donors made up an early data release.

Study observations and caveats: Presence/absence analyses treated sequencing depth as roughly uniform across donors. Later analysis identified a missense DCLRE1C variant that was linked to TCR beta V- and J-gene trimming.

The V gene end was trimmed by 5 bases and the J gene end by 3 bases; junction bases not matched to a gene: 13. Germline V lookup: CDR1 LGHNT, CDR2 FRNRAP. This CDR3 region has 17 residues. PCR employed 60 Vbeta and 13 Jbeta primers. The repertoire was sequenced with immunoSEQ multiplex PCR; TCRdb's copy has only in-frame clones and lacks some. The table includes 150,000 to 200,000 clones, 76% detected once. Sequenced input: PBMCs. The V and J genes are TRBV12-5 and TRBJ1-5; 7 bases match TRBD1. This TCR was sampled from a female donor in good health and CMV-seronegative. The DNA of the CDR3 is TGTGCTAGTGGTAATCGAATAGGGACAGCCTACAATCAGCCCCAGCATTTT. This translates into CASGNRIGTAYNQPQHF.